This T cell receptor beta chain was identified during a study of T cell responses to AZD1222 COVID-19 vaccine. Study-wide results and caveats: The donor group comprised mostly white British people and more females; the analysis possibly underestimated clonal diversity.

The table came from immunoSEQ multiplex PCR; TCRdb's copy has only in-frame clones and leaves some out. The table includes some 120,000 clones, about 90% detected once. V lost 6 bases and J 4 bases, leaving 12 bases between the germline ends. Germline V gene sequence: CDR1 LNHDA, CDR2 SQIVND (reference sequence). CDR3 length: 14 residues. To note about this clone: Its antigen is not identified.

This TCR was recovered from an adult in good health. The chain combines TRBV19 with TRBJ1-4; no clear D gene. This material consisted of peripheral blood, taken on day 0 of AZD1222 vaccination. For the CDR3, the DNA is TGTGCCAGTAGCCGGGCCGGTGGTAATGAAAAACTGTTTTTT. Protein sequence: CASSRAGGNEKLFF.